The rows below give T cell receptor beta chains drawn from one sample of a study of blood T cell repertoires in COVID-19. The repertoire was sequenced with immunoSEQ multiplex PCR; TCRdb's copy has only in-frame clones and lacks some. The data show 190,000 or so clones, with around four fifths seen just once and roughly 2.9% held by the top ten. Sequencing was carried out using peripheral blood. These receptor sequences come from a man in his fifties or sixties with active or convalescent COVID-19. The conserved cysteine and the conserved F or W are not part of the CDR3 here.

V gene	CDR3 length	J gene	CDR3 protein
TRBV19	11	TRBJ1-2	ASSFPTGGGYT
TRBV13	12	TRBJ2-1	ASRRAPHSNEQF
TRBV12-3/TRBV12-4	11	TRBJ2-7	ASSPGTVYEQY
TRBV13	12	TRBJ1-4	ASSPGTGIEKLF
TRBV18	13	TRBJ1-1	ASSPLRGGETEAF
TRBV11-2	15	TRBJ2-3	ASSAAGLAQRTDTQY
TRBV28	17	TRBJ2-3	ASMPAGEGEGQGTDTQY
TRBV5-1	12	TRBJ1-1	ASSEDREIPEAF
TRBV2	10	TRBJ1-2	AARGSSYGYT
TRBV5-5	11	TRBJ2-7	ASTSGLAYEQY
TRBV4-3	19	TRBJ2-7	ASSHPFTGGWGLAGFYEQY
TRBV5-4	13	TRBJ1-2	ASSLEAGRNYGYT
TRBV5-1	12	TRBJ1-2	ASSLAGTGGGYT
TRBV3-1/TRBV3-2	15	TRBJ1-5	ASSQDRGTGVHQPQH
TRBV9	14	TRBJ2-2	ASSGDRTRNTGELF
TRBV28	12	TRBJ2-7	ASSFASANYEQY
TRBV7-8	13	TRBJ1-3	ASSSMAGTGNTIY
TRBV9	15	TRBJ2-2	ASSAQGTPLVSGELF
TRBV6-4	13	TRBJ2-2	ASSVTSGGAGELF
TRBV5-1	15	TRBJ2-1	ASSYQGLAGVYNEQF
TRBV7-3	13	TRBJ1-1	ASSLGRGMNTEAF
TRBV10-3	16	TRBJ1-2	AISFSIRVQEQSHGYT
TRBV6-5	12	TRBJ2-3	ASLGGPSTDTQY
TRBV28	12	TRBJ2-5	ASSYRGGQETQY
TRBV7-9	15	TRBJ1-5	ASSSGGGGMGNQPQH
TRBV3-1/TRBV3-2	12	TRBJ2-3	ASSQRGAIDTQY
TRBV15	15	TRBJ2-6	ATSREGVGSGANVLT
TRBV7-9	13	TRBJ1-2	ASSLETGVVYGYT
TRBV10-2	10	TRBJ1-2	ASRAGTYGYT
TRBV28	12	TRBJ2-1	ASTRDRTYNEQF
TRBV6-2/TRBV6-3	13	TRBJ2-7	ASSSGLEVFYEQY
TRBV7-9	15	TRBJ1-5	ASSLSTGTPGTQPQH
TRBV19	11	TRBJ1-2	ASSSRPRDGYT
TRBV4-1	12	TRBJ2-1	ASSQGYWASEQF
TRBV7-2	14	TRBJ2-1	ASSLPGRASGNEQF
TRBV21-1	17	TRBJ1-4	ASSKPVGRGTGENEKLF
TRBV5-4	12	TRBJ2-3	ASRAGADTDTQY
TRBV6-2/TRBV6-3	14	TRBJ1-5	ASSGRGGGSNQPQH
TRBV6-5	14	TRBJ2-1	ASSYSTSGLYNEQF
TRBV4-3	16	TRBJ1-2	ASSQDPLALGGKHGYT
TRBV4-3	12	TRBJ1-1	ASSQRGHGTEAF
TRBV29-1	10	TRBJ2-1	SARTGGGEQF
TRBV9	13	TRBJ1-1	ASSPQGTLNTEAF
TRBV9	14	TRBJ1-6	ASSVGQGPYNSPLH
TRBV7-9	14	TRBJ1-5	ASSLGDRGLRQPQH
TRBV19	11	TRBJ1-3	ASAEQPGNTIY
TRBV6-5	12	TRBJ1-2	ASIGRPSGYGYT
TRBV3-1/TRBV3-2	14	TRBJ2-7	ASSSHRLAGKNEQY
TRBV7-2	16	TRBJ1-2	ASSLVGSGTGVVYGYT
TRBV13	12	TRBJ1-2	ASSYGGANYGYT
TRBV5-1	12	TRBJ2-5	ASSPLVRQETQY
TRBV11-3	11	TRBJ1-1	ASSSLGDTEAF
TRBV4-1	11	TRBJ1-4	ASSQVRVEKLF
TRBV3-1/TRBV3-2	13	TRBJ1-2	ASSQTGTINYGYT
TRBV19	14	TRBJ2-3	ASSATLAGGADTQY
TRBV9	14	TRBJ2-1	ASSVGDSGVYNEQF
TRBV5-1	15	TRBJ2-7	ASSLVQREGLSYEQY
TRBV28	13	TRBJ2-2	ASSLWTGRTGELF